This T cell receptor (beta chain) was recorded in a study of T cell changes during pregnancy in multiple sclerosis. Germline CDR1 is SGHTA and CDR2 is FQGTGA. V was clipped by 5 bases and J by 4 bases; unmatched bases: 8. The CDR3 contains 15 residues. Assay used: immunoSEQ multiplex PCR; TCRdb lists only in-frame clones, some missing. Here the sample spans around 45,000 clones, more than 80% being singletons. The receptor comes from a female donor with multiple sclerosis, enrolled in a pregnancy study. V and J are TRBV7-3 and TRBJ2-3; 8 bases line up with TRBD2. The sample consisted of CD4+ T cells from peripheral blood mononuclear cells, taken before pregnancy. The CDR3 DNA reads as TGTGCCAGCAGCCCAGCGGGGGCAGGACCAGATACGCAGTATTTT. Its protein is CASSPAGAGPDTQYF.